One sample yielded the 8 T cell receptor beta chains listed below, sequenced in a study of follicular helper T cells after annual influenza vaccination. TCRdb keeps only in-frame clones here, not all; method: immunoSEQ multiplex PCR. The sample yields under 6,500 clones, approximately 85% seen once. The time point was: 2015-2016 season, pre-vaccination. The sequencing used CXCR5+ CD38- circulating T follicular helper cells from blood, collected on the day of influenza vaccination. This sample's subset: circulating Tfh, non-naive CD4+CXCR5+PD-1+ (ICOS+CD38+ or ICOS-CD38-). The receptors derive from an adult who received the influenza vaccine.

This rearrangement joins TRBV7-2 to TRBJ1-1; D is undetermined. The CDR3 is 14 amino acids. V gave up 1 base and J gave up 1 base, with 7 bases separating them. Germline-derived CDR1 and CDR2 are SGHTA and FQGNSA. CDR3 sequence reads: CASSLEETNTEAFF. The CDR3 region has the DNA TGTGCCAGCAGCTTAGAGGAGACGAACACTGAAGCTTTCTTT. Full variable domain (remainder filled in from reference TRBV7-2 and TRBJ1-1): GAGVSQSPSNKVTEKGKDVELRCDPISGHTALYWYRQSLGQGLEFLIYFQGNSAPDKSGLPSDRFSAERTGGSVSTLTIQRTQQEDSAVYLCASSLEETNTEAFFGQGTRLTVV.

The chain has TRBV28 and TRBJ1-5; D might be TRBD1 (5 bases). The V end was cut by 6 bases, the J end by 0 bases, with 18 bases between. Germline V gene sequence: CDR1 MDHEN, CDR2 SYDVKM. The CDR3 covers 17 residues. CDR3 nucleotides: TGTGCCAGCAGCATTGCCGGGGGGGTTTATAGCAATCAGCCCCAGCATTTT. Its translation is CASSIAGGVYSNQPQHF.

The gene calls are TRBV30 and TRBJ1-2; a weak D match, TRBD1 (6 bases). Trimming left V 2 bases short and J 5 bases short, with 9 bases between. The CDR3 covers 12 residues. Germline V gives CDR1 GTSNPN, CDR2 SVGIG (reference sequence). CDR3 loop: CAWSTGQYGYTF. CDR3 coding DNA: TGTGCCTGGAGTACCGGACAGTATGGCTACACCTTC.

The chain uses TRBV5-1 and TRBJ2-1; 11 bases agree with TRBD2. This CDR3 has 14 residues. J gave up 9 bases and V 4 bases, and 6 bases lay outside the gene matches. The germline V gene has CDR1 SGHRS and CDR2 YFSETQ. DNA of the CDR3: TGCGCCAGCAGCCAGGGACTAGCGGTGGGTGAGCAGTTCTTC. It specifies CASSQGLAVGEQFF.

This clone was recorded once. The chain uses TRBV27 and TRBJ2-7; 7 bases agree with TRBD1. The CDR3 sequence is 14 residues long. V lost 2 bases and J lost 3; bases outside the gene matches: 4. Germline values: CDR1 MNHEY, CDR2 SMNVEV (reference sequence). CDR3 sequence reads: CASSLKRQGYEQYF. DNA for the CDR3: TGTGCCAGCAGTTTAAAGAGACAGGGCTACGAGCAGTACTTC.

The chain uses TRBV7-6 and TRBJ2-7; possibly TRBD1 for D (5 bases). The V end was cut by 2 bases, the J end by 5 bases, with 19 bases between. Germline assignment: CDR1 SGHVS and CDR2 FNYEAQ. CDR3 length: 16 residues. As DNA, the CDR3 is TGTGCCAGCAGCTTAACTTCTAGTCAGGGCATCCACGAGCAGTACTTC. This encodes CASSLTSSQGIHEQYF.

DNA of the CDR3: TGCGCCAGCAGCGGGACTAGCGGGAGGGCCAAGTCCGGGGAGCTGTTTTTT. Residues: CASSGTSGRAKSGELFF. The V and J genes are TRBV5-1 and TRBJ2-2; 16 positions match TRBD2. Germline CDR1 is SGHRS and CDR2 is YFSETQ. CDR3 length: 17 residues. Trimming took 4 bases from V and 6 from J; bases not matched to a gene: 6. Together with reference TRBV5-1 and TRBJ2-2, the CDR3 gives the full variable domain: KAGVTQTPRYLIKTRGQQVTLSCSPISGHRSVSWYQQTPGQGLQFLFEYFSETQRNKGNFPGRFSGRQFSNSRSEMNVSTLELGDSALYLCASSGTSGRAKSGELFFGEGSRLTVL.

The chain employs TRBV18 and TRBJ2-5; the match to TRBD2 covers 10 bases. The germline V gene encodes CDR1 KGHSH and CDR2 LQKENI. This CDR3 has 17 residues. V lost 3 bases, J lost 0 bases, and 7 bases stayed unmatched. The CDR3 region is CASSPPLAGEYQETQYF. The CDR3 DNA reads as TGTGCCAGCTCACCGCCCCTAGCGGGAGAGTACCAAGAGACCCAGTACTTC.